This T cell receptor (beta chain) was identified in a study of blood T cell repertoires in COVID-19. Study-wide context: In each case, the material was cDNA or gDNA derived from T cells, B-cell-depleted T cells, or PBMCs.

TCRdb's table, derived via immunoSEQ multiplex PCR, lists solely in-frame clones and lacks some. The sample yields approximately 670,000 clones, more than 80% seen once. V was shortened by 3 bases and J by 5 bases, with 14 bases between the two germline ends. Germline loops: CDR1 MNHNS, CDR2 SASEGT. The CDR3 runs to 14 residues. The rearrangement joins TRBV6-1 to TRBJ2-7, with D tentatively TRBD1 (5 bases). The clonotype originates from a woman under 30 with acute or convalescent COVID-19. Material for sequencing was peripheral blood. CDR3 region: CASSDHKGFHEQYF. DNA of the CDR3: TGTGCCAGCAGTGATCATAAGGGGTTCCACGAGCAGTACTTC.